The 21 T cell receptor beta chains listed next were all sequenced from one sample in a study of T cell repertoires in cytomegalovirus infection. TCRdb redid the calling of the reads with MiXCR, one entry per CDR3 protein. Of more than 400,000 distinct CDR3 sequences detected, about 25% appear once; the ten largest clones hold around 14%. Material: PBMCs. Source of these receptors: a human donor in good health (CMV status not recorded). Some clones in this sample may be carry-over from other donors' samples.

The J gene is TRBJ2-5, the V gene TRBV15; no firm D call. The CDR3 loop spans 13 amino acids. The ends were cut back, 3 bases at V and 5 bases at J, with 10 bases in the middle. Per germline, CDR1 LNHNV and CDR2 YYDKDF (reference sequence). The CDR3 region has the DNA TGTGCCACCAGCAGGTCAGCCCGGGAGACCCAGTACTTC. This codes for CATSRSARETQYF.

The chain joins TRBV6-2 or TRBV6-3 to TRBJ2-1; 7 nucleotides line up with TRBD2. With V trimmed by 11 bases and J by 3 bases, 7 bases remained unmatched. CDR1 and CDR2 (germline): MNHEY, SVGEGT. The length of the CDR3 is 13 residues. CDR3 sequence reads: CASRRGNYNEQFF. The DNA for the CDR3 is TGTGCCTCTAGGCGGGGGAACTACAATGAGCAGTTCTTC.

This chain joins TRBV24-1 and TRBJ2-7; 8 positions agree with TRBD1. The V gene's germline CDR1 is KGHDR and CDR2 SFDVKD. V lost 3 bases and J lost 7; bases outside the gene matches: 7. This CDR3 region has 14 residues. The CDR3 loop is CATSDPGQGREQYF. In nucleotides, the CDR3 is TGTGCCACCAGTGATCCCGGACAGGGTAGGGAGCAGTACTTC.

The V and J genes are TRBV15 and TRBJ2-5; 10 nucleotides match TRBD1. Germline CDR1 and CDR2: LNHNV and YYDKDF (reference sequence). Losses at the gene ends were 1 base for V and 4 bases for J; bases not matched to a gene: 6. This CDR3 contains 16 residues. CDR3 amino acids: CATSRGQGARGETQYF. The CDR3 coding sequence is TGTGCCACCAGCAGAGGACAGGGGGCACGGGGAGAGACCCAGTACTTC.

The V and J genes are TRBV5-8 and TRBJ1-6; D not resolved. Trimming took 0 bases from V and 6 from J, leaving 10 bases between them. The CDR3 totals 15 residues. Per germline, CDR1 SGHTS and CDR2 YDEGEE. The CDR3 here is CASSLVGRSNSPLHF. In DNA, the CDR3 is TGTGCCAGCAGCTTGGTAGGACGGAGTAATTCACCCCTCCACTTT.

There are many counts of this clonotype. The chain has TRBV4-1 and TRBJ1-4; D not resolved. V gave up 0 bases and J gave up 8 bases, with 16 bases separating them. The CDR3 loop spans 16 amino acids. Germline lookup yields CDR1 MGHRA and CDR2 YSYEKL. In DNA form, the CDR3 reads TGCGCCAGCAGCCAAGAACTGTCGACCGACGGGGAAAAACTGTTTTTT. Translation gives CASSQELSTDGEKLFF.

The CDR3 DNA is TGTGCCAGCAGAACTGGAAAGAACACTGAAGCTTTCTTT. It specifies CASRTGKNTEAFF. The V and J genes are TRBV7-9 and TRBJ1-1; D unresolved. This CDR3 is built from 13 residues. Germline-derived CDR1 and CDR2 are SEHNR and FQNEAQ (reference sequence). V lost 6 bases to trimming and J lost 1 base, with 9 bases between them. Filled out from reference TRBV7-9 and TRBJ1-1, the complete variable domain reads DTGVSQNPRHKITKRGQNVTFRCDPISEHNRLYWYRQTLGQGPEFLTYFQNEAQLEKSRLLSDRFSAERPKGSFSTLEIQRTEQGDSAMYLCASRTGKNTEAFFGQGTRLTVV.

V gene TRBV28 combines with J gene TRBJ1-2, with TRBD1 as a possible D gene (5 bases). CDR1 is MDHEN and CDR2 is SYDVKM in the germline V gene. Between the trimmed V and J ends, which lost 8 bases and 4 bases, there was a span of 26 bases. The CDR3 has 17 amino acids. The CDR3 sequence: CASLEVRGFTRAYGYTF. The CDR3 region has the DNA TGTGCCAGCCTCGAGGTCAGAGGATTCACCAGGGCCTATGGCTACACCTTC.

Many counts were recorded for this clonotype. V and J are TRBV12-3 or TRBV12-4 and TRBJ1-1, with a weak D call TRBD1 (6 bases). The V end was cut by 5 bases, the J end by 0 bases, with 7 bases between. The CDR3 runs 13 residues. This CDR3 reads CASSGQMNTEAFF. The DNA of the CDR3 is TGTGCCAGCAGTGGACAGATGAACACTGAAGCTTTCTTT.

This clonotype was observed many times. The chain carries TRBV7-2 and TRBJ2-4, with D uncertain. There are 12 residues in the CDR3. V was cut by 5 bases and J by 8 bases, with 10 bases left in between. In germline, CDR1 is SGHTA, CDR2 FQGNSA. The CDR3 DNA is TGTGCCAGCAGCCCCTACTCTGACATTCAGTACTTC. It translates to CASSPYSDIQYF.

This rearrangement joins TRBV10-3 to TRBJ2-1; 9 nucleotides match TRBD2. CDR3 length equals 15 residues. J lost 5 bases, V lost 2 bases, and 4 bases had no gene match. Germline values: CDR1 ENHRY, CDR2 SYGVKD. CDR3 in DNA: TGTGCCATCAGTGAGCGACTAGCGGTGAACAATGAGCAGTTCTTC. It translates to CAISERLAVNNEQFF.

The J gene is TRBJ1-1, the V gene TRBV7-9; D may be TRBD1 (6 bases). CDR3 length: 16 amino acids. Trimming shortened V by 3 bases and J by 3 bases, and 17 bases separated the two germline ends. The germline CDR1 and CDR2 sequences are SEHNR and FQNEAQ (reference sequence). DNA for the CDR3: TGTGCCAGCAGCTTCACAGGGTCAAGGTTGCACACTGAAGCTTTCTTT. It yields the protein CASSFTGSRLHTEAFF.

The genes are TRBV6-5 and TRBJ2-5, with D unresolved. Trimming took off 0 bases at V and 4 bases at J, with 12 bases between the two ends. Germline assignment: CDR1 MNHEY and CDR2 SVGAGI. The CDR3 consists of 15 residues. This CDR3 is CASSYSNSPRETQYF. In nucleotides, the CDR3 is TGTGCCAGCAGTTACTCGAACAGTCCTAGAGAGACCCAGTACTTC.

The gene calls are TRBV12-3 or TRBV12-4 and TRBJ2-3; D is possibly TRBD1 (5 bases). Deletions cut 4 bases from V and 2 bases from J, with 19 bases between. The CDR3 is made up of 17 amino acids. This CDR3 is CASSSFYRRNNTDTQYF. In DNA form, the CDR3 reads TGTGCCAGCAGTTCCTTTTACAGGAGAAACAACACAGATACGCAGTATTTT.

The chain has TRBV29-1 and TRBJ2-1; D call uncertain. V lost 8 bases and J 3 bases, leaving 14 bases between the germline ends. Germline assignment: CDR1 SQVTM and CDR2 ANQGSEA. The CDR3 is 13 residues long. CDR3 DNA sequence: TGCAGCCTAACTCACCCTGACTACAATGAGCAGTTCTTC. Amino acid sequence: CSLTHPDYNEQFF.

The chain couples TRBV11-2 to TRBJ2-1; D is ambiguous. The germline V gene encodes CDR1 SGHAT and CDR2 FQNNGV. V was cut by 3 bases and J by 6 bases, with 15 bases left in between. CDR3 length equals 15 residues. This CDR3 is CASSFSILRGNEQFF. The CDR3 DNA reads as TGTGCCAGCAGCTTTTCCATATTGAGAGGCAATGAGCAGTTCTTC. Full variable domain (rest looked up from reference TRBV11-2 and TRBJ2-1): EAGVAQSPRYKIIEKRQSVAFWCNPISGHATLYWYQQILGQGPKLLIQFQNNGVVDDSQLPKDRFSAERLKGVDSTLKIQPAKLEDSAVYLCASSFSILRGNEQFFGPGTRLTVL.

This clonotype was observed a handful of times. This chain links TRBV6-2 or TRBV6-3 with TRBJ2-7; TRBD1 aligns across 9 bases. Germline V gene data show CDR1 as MNHEY and CDR2 as SVGEGT. CDR3 length: 19 amino acids. The V and J ends lost 2 bases and 1 base, in that order; junction bases with no gene match: 15. Here the CDR3 DNA reads TGTGCCAGCAGTTACCCGACCGCGACAGGGGGGTTTCGATCCTACGAGCAGTACTTC. Protein product: CASSYPTATGGFRSYEQYF.

This sequence joins TRBV6-2 or TRBV6-3 and TRBJ2-7, with a tentative D call TRBD2 (6 bases). V lost 3 bases to trimming and J lost 2 bases, with 11 bases between them. The germline V gene encodes CDR1 MNHEY and CDR2 SVGEGT. The CDR3 totals 14 residues. CDR3 sequence: CASSYLGGAYEQYV. The CDR3, as DNA: TGTGCCAGCAGTTATCTGGGGGGTGCCTACGAGCAGTACGTC.

The V call is TRBV12-3 or TRBV12-4, the J call TRBJ2-7; TRBD2 might be the D (5 bases). Trimming stripped 1 base from V and 3 bases from J, with 13 bases between. The CDR3 runs 15 residues. The CDR3 sequence: CASSLGRGRGYEQYF. CDR3 DNA: TGTGCCAGCAGTTTAGGTAGAGGGCGCGGCTACGAGCAGTACTTC.

This clonotype occurred once. Given the absence of the conserved phenylalanine or tryptophan at the CDR3 end, a read error is likely. The gene calls are TRBV4-1 and TRBJ2-7, with a possible D match to TRBD1 (6 bases). CDR3 length: 15 residues. V lost 1 base to trimming and J lost 3 bases, with 13 bases between them. CDR1 MGHRA and CDR2 YSYEKL come from the germline V gene. Written as DNA, the CDR3 is TGCGCCAGCAGCCAAGCCACCGGGACAAGCTACGAGCAGTACGCC. Amino acids: CASSQATGTSYEQYA.

The chain recombines TRBV4-3 with TRBJ2-2; D unresolved. The V end was cut by 5 bases, the J end by 1 base, with 8 bases between. The germline V gene has CDR1 LGHNA and CDR2 YSLEER. The CDR3 contains 14 residues. The CDR3, as DNA: TGCGCCAGCAGCATTGGCGGGAACACCGGGGAGCTGTTTTTT. Protein: CASSIGGNTGELFF.